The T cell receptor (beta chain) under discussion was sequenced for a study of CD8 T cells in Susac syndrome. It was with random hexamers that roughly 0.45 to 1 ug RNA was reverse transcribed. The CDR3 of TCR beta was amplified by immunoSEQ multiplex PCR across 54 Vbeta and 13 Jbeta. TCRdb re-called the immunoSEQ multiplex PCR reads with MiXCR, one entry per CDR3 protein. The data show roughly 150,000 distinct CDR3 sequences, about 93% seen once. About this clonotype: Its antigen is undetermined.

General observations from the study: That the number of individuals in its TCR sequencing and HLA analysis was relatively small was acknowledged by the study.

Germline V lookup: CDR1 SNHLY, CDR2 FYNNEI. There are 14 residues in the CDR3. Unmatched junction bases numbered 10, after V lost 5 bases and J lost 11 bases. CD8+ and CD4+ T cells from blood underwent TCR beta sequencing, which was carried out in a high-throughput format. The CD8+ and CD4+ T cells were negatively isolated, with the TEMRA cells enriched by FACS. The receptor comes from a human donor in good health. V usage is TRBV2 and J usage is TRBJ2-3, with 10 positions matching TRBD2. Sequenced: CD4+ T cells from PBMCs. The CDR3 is CASSLQRGGVWQYF. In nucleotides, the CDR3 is TGTGCCAGCAGTTTGCAGCGGGGGGGGGTTTGGCAGTATTTT. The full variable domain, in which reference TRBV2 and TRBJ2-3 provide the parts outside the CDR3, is EPEVTQTPSHQVTQMGQEVILRCVPISNHLYFYWYRQILGQKVEFLVSFYNNEISEKSEIFDDQFSVERPDGSNFTLKIRSTKLEDSAMYFCASSLQRGGVWQYFGPGTRLTVL.